This T cell receptor (beta chain) stems from a study of shared clonotypes between healthy human individuals. The V gene end was trimmed by 4 bases and the J gene end by 0 bases; junction bases not matched to a gene: 11. The germline CDR1 and CDR2 sequences are MDHEN and SYDVKM. This CDR3 comprises 17 residues. Clones were read by immunoSEQ multiplex PCR, and TCRdb kept only the in-frame ones, dropping some. The sample contains under 1,900,000 clones, just under 99% of which appear only once. Sequenced input: naive CD4+ T cells sorted from blood. This sample's subset: CD45RA+ positively selected. The chain uses TRBV28 and TRBJ2-7, with 8 nucleotides matching TRBD1. This TCR was sampled from a man between 25 and 39 years old in good health. In DNA, the CDR3 is TGTGCCAGCAGTTCCCCTCGGGGCGGGACAGGCTCCTACGAGCAGTACTTC. It codes for CASSSPRGGTGSYEQYF.